A single sample gave rise to the 20 T cell receptor beta chains below, sequenced in a study of radiation and T cells in renal cell carcinoma (TCRdb year 2020). What this sample's time point label stands for: baseline pretreatment blood. The label giving this sample's treatment or condition can be read as: 15 Gy SBRT to primary tumor, nephrectomy 4 weeks later. Library method: the immunoSEQ multiplex PCR assay. The clones in this table, taken by TCRdb from immuneACCESS, are in-frame only. Not every clone is retained; where verified, under half of the shortfall comes from an unresolved V gene, and the cause of the rest is unknown. This sample lists nearly 50,000 clones; around 83% were detected once. In total, the top ten clones hold about 33% of the sample. The material was blood, obtained from a patient whose treatment included radiotherapy and nephrectomy. The receptors shown here come from a woman in her 70s with renal cell carcinoma.

This sequence joins TRBV7-2 and TRBJ1-2; D not certain. CDR1 is SGHTA, CDR2 FQGNSA, per germline. Trimming left V 2 bases short and J 7 bases short, with 8 bases between. This CDR3 comprises 12 residues. The CDR3 spells CASSLMASGYTF. DNA for the CDR3: TGTGCCAGCAGCTTAATGGCGTCTGGCTACACCTTC. Full variable domain (missing parts from reference TRBV7-2 and TRBJ1-2): GAGVSQSPSNKVTEKGKDVELRCDPISGHTALYWYRQSLGQGLEFLIYFQGNSAPDKSGLPSDRFSAERTGGSVSTLTIQRTQQEDSAVYLCASSLMASGYTFGSGTRLTVV.

The genes are TRBV5-6 and TRBJ2-7; D possibly corresponds to TRBD2 (5 bases). The V end lost 0 bases, the J end lost 13 bases, and 14 bases lay between the germline ends. CDR3 length: 12 residues. Germline lookup yields CDR1 SGHDT and CDR2 YYEEEE. As DNA, the CDR3 is TGTGCCAGCAGCTTGGGGGGAGTTCAACCTTACTTC. Protein product: CASSLGGVQPYF.

This rearrangement joins TRBV5-8 to TRBJ1-2, with D perhaps matching TRBD1 (5 bases). Germline CDR1 and CDR2: SGHTS and YDEGEE. V was clipped by 0 bases and J by 5 bases, with 11 bases between them. The CDR3 length is 14 residues. The CDR3 DNA reads TGTGCCAGCAGCTTGGCGGGACCCACTTATGGCTACACCTTC. Its protein is CASSLAGPTYGYTF.

Turning to this clone: Other DNA sequences in this specimen translate into the identical CDR3. This chain links TRBV5-6 with TRBJ2-5, with D possibly being TRBD1 or TRBD2 (6 bases each). CDR1 SGHDT and CDR2 YYEEEE come from the germline V gene. CDR3 length equals 14 residues. Trimming stripped 2 bases from V and 2 bases from J, with 10 bases between. The CDR3 sequence is CASSFSGAQETQYF. DNA for the CDR3: TGTGCCAGCAGCTTTTCGGGGGCACAAGAGACCCAGTACTTC.

This clone was recorded a few times. This CDR3 reads CASRPGTGLGHTF. The CDR3, as DNA: TGTGCCAGCAGGCCCGGGACAGGGCTGGGGCACACCTTC. The rearrangement joins TRBV28 to TRBJ1-2; 9 nucleotides line up with TRBD1. The CDR3 runs 13 residues. Germline CDR1 MDHEN, CDR2 SYDVKM. V was clipped by 6 bases and J by 12 bases; unmatched bases: 11.

This clone has more than one count but fewer than ten. The CDR3 here is CASSLGGFSQPQHF. DNA for the CDR3: TGTGCCAGCAGCTTAGGGGGGTTTAGTCAGCCCCAGCATTTT. The chain links TRBV7-9 to TRBJ1-5; possible D gene TRBD1, 5 bases. The V gene lost 1 base and the J gene lost 6 bases, with 10 bases spanning the gap. The CDR3 is 14 residues long. CDR1 is SEHNR, CDR2 FQNEAQ, per germline (reference sequence). The full variable domain, completed using reference TRBV7-9 and TRBJ1-5, is DTGVSQNPRHKITKRGQNVTFRCDPISEHNRLYWYRQTLGQGPEFLTYFQNEAQLEKSRLLSDRFSAERPKGSFSTLEIQRTEQGDSAMYLCASSLGGFSQPQHFGDGTRLSIL.

The CDR3 DNA reads TGTGCCAGCAGTTACTCGAACGCTGTTTATGGCTACACCTTC. Its protein is CASSYSNAVYGYTF. This chain links TRBV6-5 with TRBJ1-2, with D uncertain. The CDR3 sequence is 14 residues long. Germline V lookup: CDR1 MNHEY, CDR2 SVGAGI. V lost 0 bases to trimming and J lost 5 bases, with 10 bases between them.

In its sample, this clone was seen a few times. J is TRBJ1-2 and V is TRBV5-5; 9 bases are shared with TRBD1. Per the germline V gene, CDR1 is SGHKS and CDR2 is YYEKEE (reference sequence). V lost 4 bases to trimming and J lost 2 bases; unmatched junction nucleotides: 3. This CDR3 has 14 residues. The DNA for the CDR3 is TGTGCCAGCAGCCCCGGGACAGGGAACTATGGCTACACCTTC. Its translation: CASSPGTGNYGYTF.

V usage is TRBV11-3 and J usage is TRBJ1-1; D ambiguous. CDR1 is SGHNT and CDR2 is YENEEA in the germline V gene. The CDR3 has 14 residues. V was clipped by 5 bases and J by 1 base, with 11 bases between them. CDR3 region: CASSGPGGNTEAFF. The CDR3 region has the DNA TGTGCCAGCAGCGGGCCCGGCGGGAACACTGAAGCTTTCTTT.

This chain uses TRBV6-6 with TRBJ2-5, with 12 bases matching TRBD1. CDR1 and CDR2 (germline): MNHNY, SVGAGI (reference sequence). J gave up 11 bases and V 5 bases, and 9 bases lay outside the gene matches. The CDR3 covers 14 residues. CDR3 bases: TGTGCCAGCAGTATGGGACAGGGGGCTGGGGAGCAGTACTTC. This encodes CASSMGQGAGEQYF.

CDR3 in amino acids: CASSFSRYTEAFF. DNA for the CDR3: TGTGCCAGCAGCTTCTCCAGGTACACTGAAGCTTTCTTT. The V and J genes are TRBV7-3 and TRBJ1-1, with D uncertain. V was trimmed by 3 bases and J by 3 bases, leaving 8 bases between them. The germline CDR1 and CDR2 sequences are SGHTA and FQGTGA. The CDR3 has 13 amino acids.

This clone was picked up a small number of times. The chain carries TRBV10-3 and TRBJ1-5; TRBD1 aligns across 11 bases. The CDR3 sequence is 13 residues long. Germline CDR1 reads ENHRY; CDR2 reads SYGVKD. V was pared by 6 bases and J by 5 bases, with 0 bases of the junction left unmatched. CDR3 nucleotides: TGTGCCATCAGGGGACAGGGGGATCAGCCCCAGCATTTT. Its protein is CAIRGQGDQPQHF.

This clone was observed a few times. The chain links TRBV5-1 to TRBJ2-2; 7 bases agree with TRBD2. V was pared by 4 bases and J by 8 bases, with 11 bases of the junction left unmatched. Germline V gene sequence: CDR1 SGHRS, CDR2 YFSETQ. The CDR3 contains 15 residues. The CDR3 here is CASSGGPGGTGELFF. CDR3 sequence (DNA): TGCGCCAGCAGCGGCGGACCGGGAGGCACGGGGGAGCTGTTTTTT.

V is TRBV11-2 and J is TRBJ1-1; 8 bases match TRBD1. The CDR3 is made up of 16 amino acids. Germline V CDR1 and CDR2: SGHAT, FQNNGV. V trimming: 2 bases; J trimming: 3 bases; junction bases outside the gene matches: 8. The DNA of the CDR3 is TGTGCCAGCAGCTTACTCCCGCAGGGGGCGGACACTGAAGCTTTCTTT. Its translation: CASSLLPQGADTEAFF.

This rearrangement joins TRBV2 to TRBJ2-7, with TRBD2 matching over 14 bases. Per germline, CDR1 SNHLY and CDR2 FYNNEI. The CDR3 loop spans 16 amino acids. V gave up 3 bases and J gave up 2 bases; unmatched junction bases: 3. The CDR3 DNA follows: TGTGCCAGCAGTGATCCGACTAGCGGGAGGGCCTACGAGCAGTACTTC. It specifies CASSDPTSGRAYEQYF.

This rearrangement joins TRBV5-6 to TRBJ2-7; D uncertain. Trimming left V 4 bases short and J 6 bases short, with 11 bases between. Germline CDR1 SGHDT, CDR2 YYEEEE. This CDR3 region has 12 residues. The CDR3 reads CASSQDPSEQYF. The CDR3 DNA reads TGTGCCAGCAGCCAGGACCCGTCCGAGCAGTACTTC. Full variable domain (rest looked up from reference TRBV5-6 and TRBJ2-7): DAGVTQSPTHLIKTRGQQVTLRCSPKSGHDTVSWYQQALGQGPQFIFQYYEEEERQRGNFPDRFSGHQFPNYSSELNVNALLLGDSALYLCASSQDPSEQYFGPGTRLTVT.

The chain recombines TRBV7-9 with TRBJ2-2; 7 bases agree with TRBD1. Germline CDR1 is SEHNR and CDR2 is FQNEAQ (reference sequence). J was trimmed by 7 bases and V by 6 bases; bases with no gene match: 14. The CDR3 contains 16 residues. CDR3 nucleotide sequence: TGTGCCAGCAGTTCAACGGGACAGATCTTAGGCGGGGAGCTGTTTTTT. Amino acids: CASSSTGQILGGELFF.

The gene calls are TRBV5-6 and TRBJ1-2; 9 bases match TRBD1. Trimming removed 2 bases from V and 3 bases from J; junction bases left unmatched: 11. The germline gives CDR1 SGHDT, CDR2 YYEEEE. There are 17 residues in the CDR3. DNA for the CDR3: TGTGCCAGCAGCTTTGGACCACAGGGGGCGCGGGACTATGGCTACACCTTC. Its translation is CASSFGPQGARDYGYTF.

This sequence joins TRBV5-4 and TRBJ2-7, with TRBD1 matching over 7 bases. Germline CDR1 and CDR2: SGHNT and YYREEE (reference sequence). This CDR3 is built from 13 residues. The junction had 2 bases not matched to a gene; V was cut back by 2 bases and J by 3 bases. The CDR3 sequence is CASSLPGGYEQYF. CDR3 nucleotide sequence: TGTGCCAGCAGCTTACCAGGGGGCTACGAGCAGTACTTC.

J is TRBJ1-1 and V is TRBV5-5, with D unclear. Germline CDR1 SGHKS, CDR2 YYEKEE (reference sequence). V was shortened by 2 bases and J by 4 bases, with 18 bases between the two germline ends. The CDR3 is made up of 16 amino acids. The CDR3 sequence: CASSFSGVRVPTEAFF. The CDR3 DNA sequence: TGTGCCAGCAGCTTCTCGGGAGTTCGGGTTCCCACTGAAGCTTTCTTT.